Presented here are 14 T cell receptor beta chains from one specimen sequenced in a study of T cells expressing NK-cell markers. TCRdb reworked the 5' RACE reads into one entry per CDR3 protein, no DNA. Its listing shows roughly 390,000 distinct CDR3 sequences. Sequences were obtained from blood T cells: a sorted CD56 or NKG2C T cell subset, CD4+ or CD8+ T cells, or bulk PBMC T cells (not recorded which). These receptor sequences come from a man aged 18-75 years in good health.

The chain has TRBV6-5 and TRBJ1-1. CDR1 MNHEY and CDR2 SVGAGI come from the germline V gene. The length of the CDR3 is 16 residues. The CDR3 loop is CASSYSSGVYQTEAFF.

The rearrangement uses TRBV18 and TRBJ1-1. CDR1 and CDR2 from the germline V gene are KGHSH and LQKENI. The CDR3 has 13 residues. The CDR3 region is CASQTTLSTEAFF.

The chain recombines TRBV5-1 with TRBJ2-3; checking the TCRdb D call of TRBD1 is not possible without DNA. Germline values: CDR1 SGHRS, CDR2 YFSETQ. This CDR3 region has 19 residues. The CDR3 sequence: CASRGTGGTGLSGTDTQYF.

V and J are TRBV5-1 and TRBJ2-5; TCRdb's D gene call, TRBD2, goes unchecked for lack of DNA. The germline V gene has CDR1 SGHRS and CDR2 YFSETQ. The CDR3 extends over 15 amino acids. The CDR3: CASRESGYSQETQYF.

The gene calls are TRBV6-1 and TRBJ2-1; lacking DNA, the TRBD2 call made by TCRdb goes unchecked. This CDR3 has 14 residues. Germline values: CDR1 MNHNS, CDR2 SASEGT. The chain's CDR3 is CASSDRLEGNEQFF.

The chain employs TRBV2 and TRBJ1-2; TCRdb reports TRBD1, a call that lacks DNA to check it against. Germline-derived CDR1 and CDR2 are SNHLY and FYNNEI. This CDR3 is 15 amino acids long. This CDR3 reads CASSSQGQGARGYTF.

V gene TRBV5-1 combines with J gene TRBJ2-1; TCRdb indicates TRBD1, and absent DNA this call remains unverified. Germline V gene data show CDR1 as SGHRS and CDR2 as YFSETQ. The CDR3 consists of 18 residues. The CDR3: CASSSTLGQGAVGNEQFF.

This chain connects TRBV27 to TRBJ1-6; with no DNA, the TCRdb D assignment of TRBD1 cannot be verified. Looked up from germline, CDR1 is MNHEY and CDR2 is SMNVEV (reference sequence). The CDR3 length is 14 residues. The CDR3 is CASRLTGSNSPLHF.

The CDR3 spells CASSLGTTGANVLTF. This rearrangement joins TRBV5-5 to TRBJ2-6. Germline values: CDR1 SGHKS, CDR2 YYEKEE (reference sequence). This CDR3 contains 15 residues.

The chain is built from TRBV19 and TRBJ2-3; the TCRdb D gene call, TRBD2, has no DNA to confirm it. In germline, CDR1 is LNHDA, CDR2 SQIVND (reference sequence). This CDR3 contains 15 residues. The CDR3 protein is CASSTWPSLTDTQYF.

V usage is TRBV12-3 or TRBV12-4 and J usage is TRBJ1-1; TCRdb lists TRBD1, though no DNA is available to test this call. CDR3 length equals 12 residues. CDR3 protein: CASSQGGTEAFF.

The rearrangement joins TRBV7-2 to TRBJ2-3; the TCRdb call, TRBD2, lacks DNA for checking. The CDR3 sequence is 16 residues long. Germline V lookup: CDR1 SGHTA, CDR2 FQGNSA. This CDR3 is CASSQGLVGRTDTQYF.

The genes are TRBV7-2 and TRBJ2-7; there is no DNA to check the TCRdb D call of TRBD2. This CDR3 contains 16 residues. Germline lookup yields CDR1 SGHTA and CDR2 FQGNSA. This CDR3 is CASSPLGLAGTYEQYF.

The CDR3 region is CASSLIPAGWRDTQYF. The V gene is TRBV11-1, the J gene TRBJ2-3; there is no DNA to check the TCRdb D call of TRBD2. The CDR3 totals 16 residues. Germline loops: CDR1 SGHAT, CDR2 FQDESV (reference sequence).